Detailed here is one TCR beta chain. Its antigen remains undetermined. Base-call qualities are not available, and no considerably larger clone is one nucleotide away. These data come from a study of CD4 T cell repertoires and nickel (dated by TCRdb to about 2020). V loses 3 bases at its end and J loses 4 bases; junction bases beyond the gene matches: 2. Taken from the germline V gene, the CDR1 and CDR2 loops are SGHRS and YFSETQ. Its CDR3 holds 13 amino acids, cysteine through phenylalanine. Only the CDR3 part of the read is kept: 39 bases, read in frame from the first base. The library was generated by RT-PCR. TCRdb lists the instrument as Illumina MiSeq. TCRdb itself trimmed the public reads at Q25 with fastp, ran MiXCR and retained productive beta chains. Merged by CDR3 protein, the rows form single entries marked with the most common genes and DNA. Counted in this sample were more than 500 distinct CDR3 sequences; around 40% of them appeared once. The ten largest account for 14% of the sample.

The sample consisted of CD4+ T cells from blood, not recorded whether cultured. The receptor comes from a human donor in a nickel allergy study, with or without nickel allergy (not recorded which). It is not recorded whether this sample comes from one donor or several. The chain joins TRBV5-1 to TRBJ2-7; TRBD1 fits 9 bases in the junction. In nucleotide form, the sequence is TGCGCCAGCAGCTGGGGGACAGGGTACGAGCAGTACTTC. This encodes CASSWGTGYEQYF.